Given below is one TCR beta chain in context. These data are taken from a study of blood T cells in healthy people across ages. Isolation yielded PBMCs, at least 6.5 million per sample, in every case. The CDR3 is 18 residues long. In germline, CDR1 is LGHNA, CDR2 YSLEER. With 4 bases clipped from V and 4 bases from J, the junction kept 14 bases outside the gene matches. Primed by a sample-barcoded 5' primer and a J-beta primer mix, a second PCR proceeded for 7 to 11 cycles. Through a template-switch adaptor with 12 random nucleotides, each cDNA molecule received a tag. TCRdb passed the 5' RACE reads through MiXCR, listing each CDR3 protein once. The data contain about 1.8 million distinct CDR3 sequences, 49% of them seen just once; the ten biggest clones take up less than 2.5%.

The TCR originated in a woman in her 40s in good health. The chain is built from TRBV4-3 and TRBJ2-3, with TRBD1 matching over 10 bases. Sequencing was done on a sample of blood. The CDR3 is CASSLRDRGDSSADTQYF. Written as DNA, the CDR3 is TGCGCCAGCAGCCTCCGGGACAGGGGTGATTCATCCGCAGATACGCAGTATTTT.